This T cell receptor beta chain was recorded in a study of identical twins. V shed 7 bases and J shed 2 bases, with 4 bases lying between them. The CDR3 contains 11 residues. The germline V gene encodes CDR1 MNHEY and CDR2 SVGAGI. TCRdb called the 5' RACE reads again in MiXCR, with one record for every CDR3 protein. Among 240,000 or so distinct CDR3 sequences, approximately 12% were seen once, and the ten largest hold about 4.1%. These same records also appear under a second study, on yellow fever vaccine responses in identical twins.

Sequences were obtained from memory (CD45RO+) T cells sorted from blood. The receptor comes from a woman younger than 30 in good health. The chain couples TRBV6-5 to TRBJ2-3; D unclear. The CDR3 reads CASTHTDTQYF. Written as DNA, the CDR3 is TGTGCCAGCACCCACACAGATACGCAGTATTTT.